The present T cell receptor (beta chain) was sequenced within a study of blood T cell repertoires in COVID-19. V gave up 4 bases and J gave up 0 bases; unmatched junction bases: 9. The CDR3 consists of 17 residues. Germline V gene data show CDR1 as SGHVS and CDR2 as FNYEAQ. The data were produced by immunoSEQ multiplex PCR, yet TCRdb's version contains in-frame clones alone and is incomplete. The sample has over 65,000 clones; just under 85% are singletons. The receptor was isolated from a man aged 80 or over with active or convalescent COVID-19. Sequenced sample: peripheral blood. The V call is TRBV7-6, the J call TRBJ2-3, with 8 bases lining up with TRBD1. The CDR3 DNA follows: TGTGCCAGCAGCTCGGGGTCGACAGGGGTTAGCACAGATACGCAGTATTTT. Translated, it gives CASSSGSTGVSTDTQYF.